This entry lists 20 T cell receptor beta chains sequenced from one sample in a study of beta chain features in type 1 diabetes. Expressed TCRB transcripts got sequenced, as all isolated RNA was reverse transcribed. Produced via immunoSEQ multiplex PCR; TCRdb's table is partial and in-frame only. The repertoire has 110,000 or so clones, approximately 37% of them found once; the top ten carry 0.065%. Specimen: stem cell memory CD4+ T cells from blood. The origin of the receptors is a woman under 30 in good health.

V gene TRBV28 combines with J gene TRBJ2-7; no clear D. The CDR3 has 13 amino acids. The ends were cut back, 6 bases at V and 6 bases at J, with 15 bases in the middle. Per the germline V gene, CDR1 is MDHEN and CDR2 is SYDVKM. CDR3 sequence reads: CASSPSVFSEQYF. The CDR3 region has the DNA TGTGCCAGCAGCCCCTCGGTCTTCTCCGAGCAGTACTTC.

This sequence joins TRBV9 and TRBJ2-1, with 7 bases aligning to TRBD1. Germline V CDR1 and CDR2: SGDLS, YYNGEE. CDR3 length equals 14 residues. The trim removed 0 bases at V and 9 bases at J, leaving 6 bases unmatched. The CDR3 sequence: CASSVARRGSEQFF. CDR3 coding DNA: TGTGCCAGCAGCGTAGCCCGCAGGGGGAGTGAGCAGTTCTTC.

The table lists this clone with a few counts. The V and J genes are TRBV2 and TRBJ1-2, with D perhaps TRBD1 (5 bases). V gave up 2 bases and J gave up 2 bases, with 6 bases separating them. CDR1 SNHLY and CDR2 FYNNEI come from the germline V gene. The CDR3 is made up of 13 amino acids. This chain's CDR3 is CASSERQNYGYTF. The CDR3 coding sequence is TGTGCCAGCAGTGAAAGACAGAACTATGGCTACACCTTC.

This chain links TRBV7-8 with TRBJ2-6; D remains ambiguous. The CDR3 is made up of 17 amino acids. CDR1 is SGHVS and CDR2 is FQNEAQ in the germline V gene. The V and J ends lost 3 bases and 0 bases respectively, with 12 bases between them. In DNA form, the CDR3 reads TGTGCCAGCAGCTTGCCCACGAGGCTCTCTGGGGCCAACGTCCTGACTTTC. This codes for CASSLPTRLSGANVLTF.

Remarks on this clone: One junction end disagrees with the germline gene, perhaps due to a read error. This rearrangement joins TRBV25-1 to TRBJ1-4; TRBD1 is a possible D gene (6 bases). From germline, CDR1 is MGHDK and CDR2 SYGVNS. This CDR3 has 15 amino acids. The CDR3 loop reads CASSGTGTTNEKLFF. The CDR3, as DNA: TGTGCCAGCAGTGGTACCGGGACAACGAATGAAAAACTGTTTTTT. Full variable domain (rest looked up from reference TRBV25-1 and TRBJ1-4): EADIYQTPRYLVIGTGKKITLECSQTMGHDKMYWYQQDPGMELHLIHYSYGVNSTEKGDLSSESTVSRIRTEHFPLTLESARPSHTSQYLCASSGTGTTNEKLFFGSGTQLSVL.

The V and J genes are TRBV2 and TRBJ2-7; maybe TRBD2 (6 bases). Trimming cost V 3 bases and J 3 bases, with 9 bases left between them. The length of the CDR3 is 13 residues. CDR1 and CDR2 (germline): SNHLY, FYNNEI. The CDR3 nucleotides are TGTGCCAGCAGTGAGGCGGGAATCTACGAGCAGTACTTC. It codes for CASSEAGIYEQYF.

The chain employs TRBV9 and TRBJ1-1; no clear D gene. CDR3 length: 14 residues. Germline V gives CDR1 SGDLS, CDR2 YYNGEE. V was shortened by 2 bases and J by 1 base, with 9 bases between the two germline ends. CDR3 sequence reads: CASSVRRENTEAFF. In DNA form, the CDR3 reads TGTGCCAGCAGCGTTAGGCGGGAGAACACTGAAGCTTTCTTT.

The V and J genes are TRBV6-1 and TRBJ2-7; 7 nucleotides line up with TRBD2. With 4 bases clipped from V and 0 bases from J, the junction kept 6 bases outside the gene matches. This CDR3 is built from 15 residues. CDR1 is MNHNS, CDR2 SASEGT, per germline. The chain's CDR3 is CASSGWGGSSYEQYF. The DNA of the CDR3 is TGTGCCAGCAGTGGTTGGGGGGGGAGCTCCTACGAGCAGTACTTC.

This clone has just a few counts. The rearrangement joins TRBV7-2 to TRBJ2-2; tentative D call: TRBD2 (7 bases). The CDR3 runs 16 residues. Germline loops: CDR1 SGHTA, CDR2 FQGNSA. Trimming removed 5 bases at V and 4 bases at J, with 17 bases between. The CDR3 nucleotides read TGTGCCAGCAGCGCGAGGGGGAGGGCCACCACCGGGGAGCTGTTTTTT. As protein: CASSARGRATTGELFF.

This clone was counted only a few times. This chain uses TRBV13 with TRBJ2-7, with 7 bases lining up with TRBD1. The V segment lost 6 bases and the J segment 0 bases; nucleotides outside the gene matches: 5. The CDR3 runs to 14 residues. Germline values: CDR1 PRHDT, CDR2 FYEKMQ (reference sequence). This CDR3 reads CASSRQGPSYEQYF. The CDR3 bases are TGTGCCAGCAGTCGACAGGGTCCCTCCTACGAGCAGTACTTC.

This clone was observed a few times. The V call is TRBV28, the J call TRBJ2-7; TRBD1 agrees at 9 bases. CDR1 MDHEN and CDR2 SYDVKM come from the germline V gene. The CDR3 is 17 amino acids. V lost 5 bases and J lost 6; bases outside the gene matches: 17. The CDR3 loop is CASSPGTGTIGAGEQYF. The CDR3 DNA follows: TGTGCCAGCAGTCCCGGGACAGGGACGATAGGGGCGGGCGAGCAGTACTTC.

The chain recombines TRBV11-2 with TRBJ1-3; 8 nucleotides match TRBD1. The CDR3 has 15 residues. The germline CDR1 and CDR2 sequences are SGHAT and FQNNGV. J gave up 6 bases and V 5 bases, and 9 bases lay outside the gene matches. CDR3 loop: CASSRQGSGENTIYF. CDR3 in DNA: TGTGCCAGCAGCCGACAGGGGAGCGGAGAAAACACCATATATTTT. The whole variable domain, filled in from reference TRBV11-2 and TRBJ1-3, reads EAGVAQSPRYKIIEKRQSVAFWCNPISGHATLYWYQQILGQGPKLLIQFQNNGVVDDSQLPKDRFSAERLKGVDSTLKIQPAKLEDSAVYLCASSRQGSGENTIYFGEGSWLTVV.

This clone was observed a handful of times. The genes are TRBV19 and TRBJ2-2; 7 nucleotides agree with TRBD1. Unmatched junction bases numbered 8, after V lost 9 bases and J lost 4 bases. Germline CDR1 is LNHDA and CDR2 is SQIVND (reference sequence). There are 14 residues in the CDR3. In DNA form, the CDR3 reads TGTGCCAGCAACAGGGGTGAAAGCACCGGGGAGCTGTTTTTT. Translation: CASNRGESTGELFF.

The chain employs TRBV2 and TRBJ2-7; 10 bases line up with TRBD2. This CDR3 is built from 15 residues. Looked up from germline, CDR1 is SNHLY and CDR2 is FYNNEI. Trimming removed 7 bases from V and 4 bases from J; junction bases left unmatched: 10. The CDR3 protein is CASNPGSGRWYEQYF. CDR3 DNA sequence: TGTGCCAGCAACCCTGGTAGCGGGAGGTGGTACGAGCAGTACTTC.

The CDR3 is CATRARTGDGTGELFF. The DNA for the CDR3 is TGTGCCACCAGGGCTCGGACAGGGGACGGCACCGGGGAGCTGTTTTTT. V gene TRBV15 combines with J gene TRBJ2-2, with TRBD1 matching over 9 bases. J was trimmed by 4 bases and V by 6 bases; bases with no gene match: 9. Germline V CDR1 and CDR2: LNHNV, YYDKDF (reference sequence). This CDR3 is 16 amino acids long.

This clone came up a few times. The rearrangement joins TRBV29-1 to TRBJ2-3, with D perhaps matching TRBD2 (6 bases). V dropped 6 bases and J dropped 2 bases, with 15 bases sitting between them. The CDR3 runs to 14 residues. The V gene's germline CDR1 is SQVTM and CDR2 ANQGSEA. CDR3 bases: TGCAGCGTGCTTCCGGGACTCAACACAGATACGCAGTATTTT. Its protein is CSVLPGLNTDTQYF.

The chain carries TRBV7-2 and TRBJ2-1; 8 bases are shared with TRBD1. This CDR3 is 13 amino acids long. CDR1 SGHTA and CDR2 FQGNSA come from the germline V gene. V gave up 5 bases and J gave up 8 bases; unmatched junction bases: 5. The DNA for the CDR3 is TGTGCCAGCAGCGTGGACAGGGCATATGAGCAGTTCTTC. Translation: CASSVDRAYEQFF.

V and J are TRBV28 and TRBJ2-7; possible D gene TRBD2, 6 bases. The CDR3 is made up of 14 amino acids. V was cut by 5 bases and J by 7 bases, with 18 bases left in between. Germline CDR1 and CDR2: MDHEN and SYDVKM. The CDR3 nucleotides read TGTGCCAGCAGTCCGGGAGTAACTCGGGGTGAGCAGTACTTC. As protein: CASSPGVTRGEQYF.

The chain employs TRBV4-1 and TRBJ2-1; unclear D gene. The CDR3 runs to 14 residues. Trimming took 4 bases from V and 2 from J, leaving 9 bases between them. Germline V lookup: CDR1 MGHRA, CDR2 YSYEKL. The DNA for the CDR3 is TGCGCCAGCAGCCTCCCAGGTACCTACAATGAGCAGTTCTTC. Translating it yields CASSLPGTYNEQFF.

The chain employs TRBV28 and TRBJ2-3, with D maybe TRBD2 (7 bases). Germline V lookup: CDR1 MDHEN, CDR2 SYDVKM. The CDR3 loop spans 18 amino acids. V was cut by 6 bases and J by 3 bases, with 25 bases left in between. CDR3 sequence (DNA): TGTGCCAGCAGCCCCGGGGGGCCCGGAGGGCAAGGAACAGATACGCAGTATTTT. This codes for CASSPGGPGGQGTDTQYF.